This T cell receptor (beta chain) derives from a study of blood T cell repertoires in COVID-19. Study information: COVID-19 samples collected from the United States, Italy and Spain covered acute and convalescent phases. Sources were T cells, B-cell-depleted T cells, or PBMCs; the material itself was cDNA or gDNA.

The length of the CDR3 is 13 residues. Germline V gene sequence: CDR1 SGHTA, CDR2 FQGTGA. Trimming removed 4 bases from V and 5 bases from J; junction bases left unmatched: 3. Here immunoSEQ multiplex PCR was the method, and the copy in TCRdb shows in-frame clones only, minus some. Among more than 300,000 clones listed, 85% to 90% were seen once. Study members were between roughly 18 and 90 years old and lived in fewer than 30 US regions. The rearrangement links TRBV7-3 to TRBJ2-3; 7 bases match TRBD2. Source material: PBMCs or T cells enriched from blood (not recorded which). The TCR was taken from a woman aged 18-29 years who had recovered from COVID-19. CDR3 amino acids: CASSYPGGDTQYF. The CDR3 nucleotides are TGTGCCAGCAGCTATCCGGGGGGAGATACGCAGTATTTT.